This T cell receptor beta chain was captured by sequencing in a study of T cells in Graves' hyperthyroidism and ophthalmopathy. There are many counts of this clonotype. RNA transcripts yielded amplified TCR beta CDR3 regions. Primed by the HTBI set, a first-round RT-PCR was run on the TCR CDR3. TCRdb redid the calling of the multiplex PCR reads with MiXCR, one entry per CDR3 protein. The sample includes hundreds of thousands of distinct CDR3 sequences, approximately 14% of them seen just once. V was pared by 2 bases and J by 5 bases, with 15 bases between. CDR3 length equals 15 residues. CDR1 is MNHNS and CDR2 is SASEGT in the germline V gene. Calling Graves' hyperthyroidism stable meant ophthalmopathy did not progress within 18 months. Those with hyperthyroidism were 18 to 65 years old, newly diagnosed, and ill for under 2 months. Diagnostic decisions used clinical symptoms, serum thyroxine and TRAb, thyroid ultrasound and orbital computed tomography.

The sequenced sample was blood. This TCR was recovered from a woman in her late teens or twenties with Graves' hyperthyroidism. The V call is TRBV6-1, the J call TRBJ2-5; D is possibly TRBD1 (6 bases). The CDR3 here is CASSESGQIRETQYF. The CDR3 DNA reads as TGTGCCAGCAGTGAAAGCGGACAGATAAGGGAGACCCAGTACTTC.